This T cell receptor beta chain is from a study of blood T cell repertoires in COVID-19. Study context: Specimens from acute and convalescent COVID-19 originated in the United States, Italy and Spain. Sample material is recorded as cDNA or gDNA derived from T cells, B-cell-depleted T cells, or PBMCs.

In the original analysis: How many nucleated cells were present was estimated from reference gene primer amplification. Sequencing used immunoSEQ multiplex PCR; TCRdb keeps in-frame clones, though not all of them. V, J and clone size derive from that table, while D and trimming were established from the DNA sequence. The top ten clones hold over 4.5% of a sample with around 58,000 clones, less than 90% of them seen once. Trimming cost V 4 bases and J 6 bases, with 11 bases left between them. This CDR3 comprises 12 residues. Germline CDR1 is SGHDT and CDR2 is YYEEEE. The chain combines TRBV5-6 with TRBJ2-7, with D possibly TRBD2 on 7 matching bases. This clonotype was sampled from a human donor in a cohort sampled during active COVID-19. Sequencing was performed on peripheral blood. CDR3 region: CASSLGGREQYF. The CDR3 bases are TGTGCCAGCAGCCTGGGGGGGCGCGAGCAGTACTTC.